These 13 T cell receptor beta chains were sequenced from one sample in a study of blood T cell repertoires in COVID-19. Profiling relied on immunoSEQ multiplex PCR, and the TCRdb table lists in-frame clones only, not all of them. The sample lists around 200,000 clones; about 85% were seen once. Sequencing was done on a sample of peripheral blood. All receptors derive from a woman older than 75 with acute or convalescent COVID-19.

This chain uses TRBV6-5 with TRBJ2-3; no clear D gene. Germline V lookup: CDR1 MNHEY, CDR2 SVGAGI. The CDR3 runs to 14 residues. Trimming took 6 bases from V and 0 from J, leaving 10 bases between them. CDR3 protein: CASRRVMSTDTQYF. The CDR3 nucleotides read TGTGCCAGCAGGAGAGTAATGAGCACAGATACGCAGTATTTT.

The chain has TRBV7-9 and TRBJ2-6, with 10 bases fitting TRBD1. V was pared by 5 bases and J by 0 bases, with 4 bases of the junction left unmatched. The CDR3 totals 17 residues. Germline CDR1 SEHNR, CDR2 FQNEAQ (reference sequence). In DNA, the CDR3 is TGTGCCAGCAGCAGGGGACAGGGGCCCTCTGGGGCCAACGTCCTGACTTTC. It codes for CASSRGQGPSGANVLTF.

The chain couples TRBV7-2 to TRBJ2-1; TRBD2 matches 9 bases. With 1 base clipped from V and 8 bases from J, the junction kept 3 bases outside the gene matches. This CDR3 contains 14 residues. Germline V CDR1 and CDR2: SGHTA, FQGNSA. The CDR3 protein is CASSLVSGGDEQFF. DNA of the CDR3: TGTGCCAGCAGCTTAGTTAGCGGGGGCGATGAGCAGTTCTTC.

The chain uses TRBV10-3 and TRBJ2-5, with TRBD2 matching over 11 bases. With 1 base clipped from V and 2 bases from J, the junction kept 3 bases outside the gene matches. Germline V gene sequence: CDR1 ENHRY, CDR2 SYGVKD. This CDR3 is 16 amino acids long. The CDR3 region is CAISEFIAGGQETQYF. The CDR3 DNA follows: TGTGCCATCAGTGAGTTTATAGCGGGAGGGCAAGAGACCCAGTACTTC.

The chain carries TRBV29-1 and TRBJ1-4; weak D call: TRBD1 (6 bases). Trimming removed 3 bases from V and 0 bases from J, with 8 bases in between. Per germline, CDR1 SQVTM and CDR2 ANQGSEA. This CDR3 region has 14 residues. Here the CDR3 reads CSVDQGSTNEKLFF. The CDR3 DNA reads as TGCAGCGTTGACCAGGGGTCAACTAATGAAAAACTGTTTTTT.

This chain uses TRBV7-2 with TRBJ2-2, with 8 bases fitting TRBD2. With V trimmed by 6 bases and J by 3 bases, 3 bases remained unmatched. The germline CDR1 and CDR2 sequences are SGHTA and FQGNSA. This CDR3 region has 14 residues. The CDR3 loop reads CASRTSVYTGELFF. For the CDR3, the DNA is TGTGCCAGCAGGACTAGCGTGTACACCGGGGAGCTGTTTTTT.

This chain links TRBV6-6 with TRBJ2-1, with D perhaps TRBD1 (6 bases). Germline CDR1 reads MNHNY; CDR2 reads SVGAGI (reference sequence). The CDR3 is 12 amino acids. V dropped 5 bases and J dropped 12 bases, with 14 bases sitting between them. Here the CDR3 DNA reads TGTGCCAGCAGTACAGGACAGTATTGGCAGTTCTTC. Translating it yields CASSTGQYWQFF.

CDR3 DNA: TGTGCCAGTAGTATTGAAGGAGACGAGCAGTACTTC. Protein product: CASSIEGDEQYF. The chain uses TRBV19 and TRBJ2-7; no clear D gene. Germline assignment: CDR1 LNHDA and CDR2 SQIVND (reference sequence). The CDR3 consists of 12 residues. The ends were cut back, 3 bases at V and 5 bases at J, with 8 bases in the middle.

The chain carries TRBV5-6 and TRBJ2-7, with 7 positions matching TRBD1. CDR1 SGHDT and CDR2 YYEEEE come from the germline V gene. The CDR3 consists of 13 residues. The ends lost 0 bases at V and 5 bases at J; junction bases unmatched: 2. In DNA form, the CDR3 reads TGTGCCAGCAGCTTGGGAGGGGGCAACGAGCAGTACTTC. Its translation: CASSLGGGNEQYF.

This rearrangement joins TRBV7-2 to TRBJ2-7, with D maybe TRBD2 (6 bases). Trimming cost V 3 bases and J 4 bases, with 10 bases left between them. The CDR3 sequence is 13 residues long. Looked up from germline, CDR1 is SGHTA and CDR2 is FQGNSA. The CDR3 loop is CASSFVGGYEQYF. CDR3 nucleotides: TGTGCCAGCAGCTTCGTCGGGGGTTACGAGCAGTACTTC.

As DNA, the CDR3 is TGTGCCAGCAGCTTTGGCGGAAATAACAATGAGCAGTTCTTC. Protein sequence: CASSFGGNNNEQFF. The genes are TRBV5-6 and TRBJ2-1; no firm D call. V gave up 2 bases and J gave up 5 bases, with 11 bases separating them. The CDR3 runs 14 residues. Germline CDR1 and CDR2: SGHDT and YYEEEE.

This chain joins TRBV3-1 (or the pseudogene TRBV3-2) and TRBJ2-7; 9 bases agree with TRBD1. CDR3 length: 18 residues. The germline CDR1 and CDR2 sequences are LGHDT and YNNKEL (reference sequence). J lost 0 bases, V lost 11 bases, and 20 bases had no gene match. CDR3 residues: CALHRGQGYRAGSYEQYF. The CDR3 DNA sequence: TGTGCCTTACACCGGGGACAGGGCTACAGAGCCGGCTCCTACGAGCAGTACTTC.

This clone was detected only a few times. The chain links TRBV2 to TRBJ1-4, with D perhaps matching TRBD1 (6 bases). The germline V and J ends were trimmed by 4 bases and 6 bases, with 15 bases remaining between them. Germline V gene sequence: CDR1 SNHLY, CDR2 FYNNEI. The CDR3 loop spans 15 amino acids. CDR3 residues: CASSVRAGAYEKLFF. CDR3 DNA: TGTGCCAGCAGTGTACGGGCAGGGGCGTATGAAAAACTGTTTTTT.